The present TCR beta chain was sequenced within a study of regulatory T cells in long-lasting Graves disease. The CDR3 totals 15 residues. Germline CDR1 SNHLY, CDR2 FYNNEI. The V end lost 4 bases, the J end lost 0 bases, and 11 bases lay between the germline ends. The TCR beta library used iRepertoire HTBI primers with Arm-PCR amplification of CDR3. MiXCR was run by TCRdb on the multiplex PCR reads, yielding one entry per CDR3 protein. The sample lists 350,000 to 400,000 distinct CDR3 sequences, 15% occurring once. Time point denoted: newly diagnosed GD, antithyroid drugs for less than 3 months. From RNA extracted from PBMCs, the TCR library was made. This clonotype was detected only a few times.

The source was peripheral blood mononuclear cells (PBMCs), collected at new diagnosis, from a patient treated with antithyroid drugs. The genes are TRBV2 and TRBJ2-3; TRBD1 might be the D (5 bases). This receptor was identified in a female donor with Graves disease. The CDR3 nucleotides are TGTGCCAGCAGTGCTTTGGGGCTAAGCACAGATACGCAGTATTTT. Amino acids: CASSALGLSTDTQYF.